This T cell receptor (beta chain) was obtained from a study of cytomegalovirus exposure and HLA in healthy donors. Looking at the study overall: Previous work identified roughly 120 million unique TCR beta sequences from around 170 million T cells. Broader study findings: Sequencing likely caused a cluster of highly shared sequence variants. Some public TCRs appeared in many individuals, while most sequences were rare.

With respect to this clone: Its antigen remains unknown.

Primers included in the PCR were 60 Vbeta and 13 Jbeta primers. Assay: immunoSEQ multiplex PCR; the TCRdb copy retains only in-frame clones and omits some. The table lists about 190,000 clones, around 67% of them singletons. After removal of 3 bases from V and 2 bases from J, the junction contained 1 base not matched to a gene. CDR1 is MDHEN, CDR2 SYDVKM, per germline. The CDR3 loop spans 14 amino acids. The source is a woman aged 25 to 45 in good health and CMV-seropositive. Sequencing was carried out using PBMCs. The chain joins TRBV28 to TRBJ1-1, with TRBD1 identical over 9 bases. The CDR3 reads CASSLTGGNTEAFF. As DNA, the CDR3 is TGTGCCAGCAGTTTGACAGGGGGTAACACTGAAGCTTTCTTT. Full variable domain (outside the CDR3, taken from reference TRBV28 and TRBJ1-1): DVKVTQSSRYLVKRTGEKVFLECVQDMDHENMFWYRQDPGLGLRLIYFSYDVKMKEKGDIPEGYSVSREKKERFSLILESASTNQTSMYLCASSLTGGNTEAFFGQGTRLTVV.